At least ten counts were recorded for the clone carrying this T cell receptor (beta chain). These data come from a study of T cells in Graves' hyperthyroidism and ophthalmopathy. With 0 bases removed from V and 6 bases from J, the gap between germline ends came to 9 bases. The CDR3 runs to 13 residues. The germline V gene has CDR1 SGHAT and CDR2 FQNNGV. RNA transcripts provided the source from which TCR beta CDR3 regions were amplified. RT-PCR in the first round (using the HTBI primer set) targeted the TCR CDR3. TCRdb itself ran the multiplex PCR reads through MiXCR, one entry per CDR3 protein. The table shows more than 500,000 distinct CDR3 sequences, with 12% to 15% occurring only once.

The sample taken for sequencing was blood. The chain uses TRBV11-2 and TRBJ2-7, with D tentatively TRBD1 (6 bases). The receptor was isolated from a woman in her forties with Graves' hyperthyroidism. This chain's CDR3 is CASSLDYRVEQYF. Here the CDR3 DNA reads TGTGCCAGCAGCTTAGATTACAGGGTCGAGCAGTACTTC.